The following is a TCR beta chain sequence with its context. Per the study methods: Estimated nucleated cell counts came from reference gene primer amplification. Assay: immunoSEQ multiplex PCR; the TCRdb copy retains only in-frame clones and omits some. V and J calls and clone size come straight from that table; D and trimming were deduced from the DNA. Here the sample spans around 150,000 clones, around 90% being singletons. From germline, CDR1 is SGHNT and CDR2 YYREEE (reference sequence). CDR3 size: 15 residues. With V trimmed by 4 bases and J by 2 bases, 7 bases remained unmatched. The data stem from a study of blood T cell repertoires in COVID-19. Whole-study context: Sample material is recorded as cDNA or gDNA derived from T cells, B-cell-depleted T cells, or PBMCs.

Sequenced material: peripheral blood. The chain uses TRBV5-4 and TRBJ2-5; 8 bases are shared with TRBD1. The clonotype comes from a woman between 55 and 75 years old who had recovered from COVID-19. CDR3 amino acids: CASSQRTGQQETQYF. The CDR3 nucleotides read TGTGCCAGCAGCCAGCGGACAGGGCAACAAGAGACCCAGTACTTC.